This paragraph covers one TCR beta chain sequence. What this receptor recognizes is not known. No much larger clone exists at a distance of one base, and base qualities are not known. V loses 0 bases, J loses 0 bases, and the germline ends lie 6 bases apart. From the cysteine up to the phenylalanine, the CDR3 has a length of 14 residues. Only CDR3 DNA is held: 42 bases, read in frame from base 1. From a lookup of the germline V gene (reference sequence), CDR1 and CDR2 are LNHNV and YYDKDF. The data originate from a study of cytomegalovirus exposure and HLA in healthy donors (dated by TCRdb to about 2017). Notes on the research overall: An earlier analysis of approximately 590 of the donors reported roughly 300 Gb of sequence data and some 120 million unique TCR beta sequences from about 200 million T cells. Approximately 330 gigabases of sequencing data and roughly 81 million unique TCR sequences made up an early release that covered some 640 HLA-typed donors. Among the roughly 390 genotyped donors, 75% to 90% belonged to the genetic ancestry cluster associated with self-reported Caucasian donors. The study aimed to test whether cataloging public T cell receptors could reveal signatures of past pathogen exposure. Using immunosequencing, the study profiled T cell repertoires from fewer than 700 subjects and related those repertoires to cytomegalovirus serostatus. A separate validation cohort of roughly 130 different subjects was used in addition to the 666-subject first cohort. To predict cytomegalovirus infection status, the study combined high-throughput TCR immunosequencing, statistical association of individual TCRs with disease status, and machine learning. A later analysis re-analyzed previously published TCR beta repertoires from 666 donors and added high-resolution HLA genotyping to study TCR occurrence patterns. In the later analysis, no new phenotypic data were used to find candidate immune exposures; instead, reliance was placed on TCR beta sequences and their occurrence across donors. An earlier analysis of roughly 600 of the donors used high-throughput TCR beta sequencing to judge whether each TCR beta V gene segment behaved as functional or pseudogenic. Donor age, sex, ethnicity and CMV serostatus were compiled together with the repertoire data. A later genetic analysis used genome-wide SNP genotypes for 398 of the 666 donors, treating that subset as a discovery cohort. Every discovery cohort repertoire had been produced on one sequencing platform. HLA typing covered class I and class II loci at four-digit resolution. Typing coverage varied by locus: roughly 620-640 donors for A, B, C, DRB1 and DQB1; around 560 for DQA1; around 570 for DPA1; approximately 490 for DPB1. Four or five DR-DQ haplotypes were handled as single units for association and clustering because linkage in the cohort was strong. On average, 235,054 unique TCR beta nucleotide sequences were sequenced per donor among some 420 genotyped donors of the cohort, with roughly a sixth of those sequences being non-productive.

Overall study outcomes, separate from this receptor: The cohort was sequenced for TCR beta chains only, and without alpha or paired-chain data the features that could be detected were limited. The presence/absence analyses assumed that sequencing depth was roughly uniform across donors, and that assumption may not be true. In a later analysis, HLA-associated TCR beta chains were found to be more clonally expanded and to have lower generation probabilities than equally common non-associated chains. A further reported finding was that TCR beta sequences accurately predicted the HLA-A and HLA-B alleles for most subjects in the first cohort. In a later analysis, around 17,000 TCR beta sequences were associated with specific HLA alleles at a false discovery rate of 0.05. An earlier analysis of 450 to 750 of the donors showed that most TCR beta V segments appeared in productive rearrangements either about 87% or about 30% of the time, which broadly matched IMGT annotations. In the study, approximately 160 TCR beta chains were listed as associated with cytomegalovirus. Linkage disequilibrium might explain the correlated functional status among segregating V segments, but an unknown experimental factor could not be excluded. In a later analysis, several top co-occurrence clusters were reported to appear linked to parvovirus B19, influenza, CMV and Epstein-Barr virus. According to a later analysis, most CMV-associated TCR beta chains appeared to be HLA-restricted, and the HLA associations seemed to be driven largely by CMV exposure. When HLA alleles, especially DR and DQ, strongly co-occurred, attributing TCR associations to individual alleles was difficult. Immune exposure information for the cohort was limited to CMV serostatus. The authors suggested that the approach could potentially be generalized to other disease states and immunological phenotypes. A later genetic analysis associated a missense DCLRE1C variant with V-gene and J-gene trimming of TCR beta chains, and an independent cohort replicated the association. While some public TCRs were present in many individuals, most TCR sequences turned up only very rarely across donors. In a later genetic analysis, fewer N-insertions in productive TCRs were reported among donors in an Asian-associated ancestry cluster than the approximately 630-donor mean. In vitro tests confirmed that a few of the cytomegalovirus-associated TCR beta chains recognize cytomegalovirus antigens. The classifier was reported to diagnose cytomegalovirus status with high specificity and sensitivity in both the original cohort and the validation cohort. Because counts were too low, 15 or so rarely observed V segments, including chromosome 9 orphons, were excluded from the earlier analysis of fewer than 650 of the donors. According to a later analysis, TCR association rates differed among HLA loci, with DRB1 alleles showing the most associated TCRs and HLA-C alleles showing the fewest. Because HLA typing was unavailable for some donors at each locus, only the typed subset was used in association tests. A cluster of highly shared sequence variants was judged likely to be a technical artifact of the sequencing pipeline. Some IMGT-functional V segments, including TRBV6-2 and TRBV6-3, could not be told apart with the 87-base-pair reads, so those segments were excluded.

The cohort comprised under 700 healthy bone marrow donors. All cohort members were sampled while nominally healthy, although unrecorded immune exposures were likely present. The donor was CMV seronegative and belonged to the group of under 400 seronegative cohort members. A peripheral blood sample was collected from each donor, and TCR beta sequencing was performed on peripheral blood mononuclear cells. The Qiagen DNeasy Blood Extraction Kit was used to extract genomic DNA from the blood cell samples. The protocol used for the library was the immunoSEQ multiplex PCR assay. For the multiplex PCR, a mixture combining 60 forward primers for TCR Vbeta segments and 13 reverse primers for TCR Jbeta segments was used. The CDR3 region of rearranged TCR beta genes was amplified from genomic DNA with a multiplex PCR assay. Amplified TCR beta libraries were sequenced as 87-base-pair reads on the Illumina HiSeq System. The paper's processing steps were these. Across the 670 or so repertoires, a later analysis counted approximately 75 million unique TCR beta chains, some 11 million of which were shared by at least two donors. Raw reads were error-corrected and collapsed into unique sequences with a nearest-neighbor algorithm that merged closely related sequences to remove PCR and sequencing errors. CDR3 sequences were aligned to IMGT reference sequences to assign V, D and J gene segments. For a sequence to be retained, a match of at least six nucleotides to both a V gene segment and a J gene segment was required. Rearrangements were classified as productive when the CDR3 lacked stop codons and remained in frame with V and J, and all other rearrangements were classified as non-productive. Following IMGT convention, CDR3 was defined as the stretch from the second conserved V-encoded cysteine up to the conserved J-encoded phenylalanine. In an earlier analysis of around 570 of the donors, sequences lacking an unambiguous match to a single V gene segment were excluded. An earlier analysis of approximately 590 of the donors classified V segments as functional when productive rearrangements were above 56.7% and as segregating when the standard deviation between donors was above 5%. A statistical classification framework was developed to diagnose cytomegalovirus status using the catalog of TCR beta chain sequences. In a later analysis, V and J genes were assigned by comparing TCR nucleotide sequences against IMGT/GENE-DB human TR gene sequences. A later analysis assigned CDR3 sequences and most-parsimonious VDJ recombination scenarios with the TCRdist pipeline. In a later analysis, each TCR beta chain was defined by its CDR3 amino acid sequence together with its V-gene family, and reads without a unique V-gene family were excluded. As a way to deal with suspected cross-contamination and a sequencing artifact, a later analysis dropped 500 to 700 nucleotide sequences that were highly shared and had low generation probability. For each public chain, a later analysis derived a clonal expansion index from normalized ranks of inferred template counts within each repertoire. In a later analysis, generation probabilities were computed with a VDJ recombination model fitted to out-of-frame rearrangements, and the resulting probabilities were checked against IGoR. In a later analysis, TCR-TCR, TCR-HLA and TCR-CMV co-occurrence was scored with hypergeometric tests, and a repertoire-size bias correction was applied to TCR pairs. To estimate false discovery rates, a later analysis permuted the HLA or CMV assignments 20 times. In a later analysis, co-occurring TCRs were grouped using DBSCAN, with TCRdist sequence similarity added in when clustering inside HLA-allele-positive subsets. Repertoires with fewer than 30,000 or more than 120,000 public chains were left out of co-occurrence clustering, as were five repertoires with anomalous nucleotide sharing. The table was pulled from immuneACCESS by TCRdb, which kept in-frame rearrangements only. Such tables lose some clones; where checked, under half of the loss comes from unresolved V genes, and the rest has no known cause. V, J and clone size reflect that table, while D and trimming were determined from the DNA. The sample has about 140,000 clones on record, roughly 75% of them singletons. The ten largest make up around 3.4% of the sample.

The TCR originated in a man aged 35-49 years in good health and CMV-seronegative. The rearrangement joined TRBV15 to TRBJ2-7; the D gene identity is not certain. The specimen sequenced was PBMCs. The sequenced DNA: TGTGCCACCAGCAGAGATCAGGACTCCTACGAGCAGTACTTC. This codes for CATSRDQDSYEQYF.